This entry describes one TCR beta chain. Germline lookup yields CDR1 SGHRS and CDR2 YFSETQ. The CDR3 consists of 15 residues. Unmatched junction bases numbered 9, after V lost 2 bases and J lost 7 bases. This sample is drawn from a study of blood T cell repertoires in COVID-19. As for the study in general: Researchers got acute and convalescent COVID-19 samples from the United States, Italy and Spain. T cells, B-cell-depleted T cells, or PBMCs supplied cDNA or gDNA.

Original processing methods: Scientists estimated how many nucleated cells there were by amplifying reference gene primers. Produced via immunoSEQ multiplex PCR; TCRdb's table is partial and in-frame only. That table is the source of V, J and clone size, and D and trimming were worked out from the DNA. The repertoire holds under 75,000 clones, about 90% seen once, with roughly 2.4% in the top ten. The chain carries TRBV5-1 and TRBJ2-1; 7 bases match TRBD2. Sequenced: peripheral blood. The TCR comes from a human donor in a cohort sampled during active COVID-19. The CDR3: CASSFREAGRNEQFF. The CDR3 coding sequence is TGCGCCAGCAGCTTCAGGGAAGCGGGAAGGAATGAGCAGTTCTTC.